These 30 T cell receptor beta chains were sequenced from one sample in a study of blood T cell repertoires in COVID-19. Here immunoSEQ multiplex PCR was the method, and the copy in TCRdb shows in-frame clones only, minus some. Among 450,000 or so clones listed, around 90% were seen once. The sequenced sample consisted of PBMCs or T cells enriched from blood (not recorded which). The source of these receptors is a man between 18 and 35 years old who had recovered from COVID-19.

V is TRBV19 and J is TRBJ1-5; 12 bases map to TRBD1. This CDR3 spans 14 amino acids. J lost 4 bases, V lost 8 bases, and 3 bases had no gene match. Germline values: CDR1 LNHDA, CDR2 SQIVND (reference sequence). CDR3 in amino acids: CASGDRGPNQPQHF. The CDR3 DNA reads TGTGCCAGTGGGGACAGGGGGCCGAATCAGCCCCAGCATTTT.

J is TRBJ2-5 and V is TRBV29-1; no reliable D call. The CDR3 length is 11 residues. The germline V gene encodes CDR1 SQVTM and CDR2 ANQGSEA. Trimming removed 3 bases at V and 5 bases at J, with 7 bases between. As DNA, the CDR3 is TGCAGCGTTGACCTGAGGGAGACCCAGTACTTC. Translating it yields CSVDLRETQYF.

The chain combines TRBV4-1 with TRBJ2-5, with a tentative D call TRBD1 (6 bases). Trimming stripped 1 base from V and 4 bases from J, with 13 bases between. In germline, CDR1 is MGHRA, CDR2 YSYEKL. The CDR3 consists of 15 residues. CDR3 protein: CASSQAQTGGETQYF. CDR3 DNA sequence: TGCGCCAGCAGCCAAGCCCAGACAGGAGGAGAGACCCAGTACTTC.

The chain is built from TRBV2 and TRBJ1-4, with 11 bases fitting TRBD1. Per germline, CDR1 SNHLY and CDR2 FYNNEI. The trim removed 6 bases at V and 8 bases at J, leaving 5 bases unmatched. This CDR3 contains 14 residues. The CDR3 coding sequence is TGTGCCAGCAGGCGGACAGGGGGCCTCGAAAAACTGTTTTTT. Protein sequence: CASRRTGGLEKLFF.

The CDR3 coding sequence is TGTGCCACAGACAGGTTCTGGGGCTACACCTTC. Protein product: CATDRFWGYTF. This chain links TRBV24-1 with TRBJ1-2; D is possibly TRBD1 (6 bases). Germline V CDR1 and CDR2: KGHDR, SFDVKD. CDR3 length: 11 amino acids. Trimming shortened V by 10 bases and J by 8 bases, and 13 bases separated the two germline ends.

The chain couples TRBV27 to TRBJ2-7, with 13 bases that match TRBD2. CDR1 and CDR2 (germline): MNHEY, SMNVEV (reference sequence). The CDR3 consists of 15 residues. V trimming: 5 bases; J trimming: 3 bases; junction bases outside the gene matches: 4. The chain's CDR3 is CASSPGLAGVYEQYF. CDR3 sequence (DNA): TGTGCCAGCAGTCCTGGACTAGCGGGAGTCTACGAGCAGTACTTC.

The CDR3 nucleotides read TGTGCCTGGGGACAGATGAACACTGAAGCTTTCTTT. This sequence encodes CAWGQMNTEAFF. The J gene is TRBJ1-1, the V gene TRBV30, with a possible D match to TRBD1 (6 bases). Germline assignment: CDR1 GTSNPN and CDR2 SVGIG (reference sequence). V was clipped by 5 bases and J by 0 bases, with 7 bases between them. This CDR3 region has 12 residues.

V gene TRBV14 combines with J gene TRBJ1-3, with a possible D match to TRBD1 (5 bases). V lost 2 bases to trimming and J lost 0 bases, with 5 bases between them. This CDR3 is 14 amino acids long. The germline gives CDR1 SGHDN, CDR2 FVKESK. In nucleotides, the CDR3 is TGTGCCAGCAGCCAACAGGGCTCTGGAAACACCATATATTTT. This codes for CASSQQGSGNTIYF. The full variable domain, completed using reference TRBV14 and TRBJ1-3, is EAGVTQFPSHSVIEKGQTVTLRCDPISGHDNLYWYRRVMGKEIKFLLHFVKESKQDESGMPNNRFLAERTGGTYSTLKVQPAELEDSGVYFCASSQQGSGNTIYFGEGSWLTVV.

As DNA, the CDR3 is TGTGCCAGCAGCGTAAAGGCAGGGGAGAGCACAGATACGCAGTATTTT. This encodes CASSVKAGESTDTQYF. The rearrangement uses TRBV9 and TRBJ2-3, with D possibly matching TRBD1 (6 bases). This CDR3 comprises 16 residues. The germline V and J ends were trimmed by 1 base and 0 bases, with 12 bases remaining between them. Germline V lookup: CDR1 SGDLS, CDR2 YYNGEE.

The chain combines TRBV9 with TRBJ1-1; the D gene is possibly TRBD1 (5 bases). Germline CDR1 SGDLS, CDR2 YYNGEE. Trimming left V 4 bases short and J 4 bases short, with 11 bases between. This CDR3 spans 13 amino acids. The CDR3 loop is CASSTQGGTEAFF. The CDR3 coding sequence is TGTGCCAGCAGCACCCAGGGAGGCACTGAAGCTTTCTTT. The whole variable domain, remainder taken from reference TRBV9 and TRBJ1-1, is DSGVTQTPKHLITATGQRVTLRCSPRSGDLSVYWYQQSLDQGLQFLIQYYNGEERAKGNILERFSAQQFPDLHSELNLSSLELGDSALYFCASSTQGGTEAFFGQGTRLTVV.

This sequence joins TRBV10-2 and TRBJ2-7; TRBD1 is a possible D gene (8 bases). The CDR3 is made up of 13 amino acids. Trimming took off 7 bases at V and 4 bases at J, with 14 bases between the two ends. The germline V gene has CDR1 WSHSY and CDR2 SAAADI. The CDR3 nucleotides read TGCGCCAGCACTCCACAGGGGGGGTACGAGCAGTACTTC. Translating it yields CASTPQGGYEQYF.

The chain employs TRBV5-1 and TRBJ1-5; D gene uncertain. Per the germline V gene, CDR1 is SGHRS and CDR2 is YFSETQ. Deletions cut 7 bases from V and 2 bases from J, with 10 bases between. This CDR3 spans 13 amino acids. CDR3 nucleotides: TGCGCCAGCTCGGAGAACGGCAATCAGCCCCAGCATTTT. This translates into CASSENGNQPQHF.

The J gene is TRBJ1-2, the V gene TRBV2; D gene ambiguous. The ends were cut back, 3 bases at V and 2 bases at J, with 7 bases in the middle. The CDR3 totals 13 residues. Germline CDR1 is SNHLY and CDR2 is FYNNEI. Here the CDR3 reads CASSEGSNYGYTF. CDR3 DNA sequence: TGTGCCAGCAGTGAGGGCAGCAACTATGGCTACACCTTC.

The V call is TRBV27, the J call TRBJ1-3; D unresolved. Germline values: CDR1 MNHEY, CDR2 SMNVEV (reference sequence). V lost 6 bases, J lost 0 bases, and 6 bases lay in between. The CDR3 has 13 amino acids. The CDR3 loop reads CASRFNSGNTIYF. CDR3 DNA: TGTGCCAGCAGGTTTAACTCTGGAAACACCATATATTTT.

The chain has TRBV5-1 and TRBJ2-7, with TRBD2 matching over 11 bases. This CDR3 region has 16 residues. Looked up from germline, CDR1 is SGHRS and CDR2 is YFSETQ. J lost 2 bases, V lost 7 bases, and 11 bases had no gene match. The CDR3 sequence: CASWREASGGTYEQYF. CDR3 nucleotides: TGCGCCAGCTGGCGGGAAGCTAGCGGGGGGACCTACGAGCAGTACTTC.

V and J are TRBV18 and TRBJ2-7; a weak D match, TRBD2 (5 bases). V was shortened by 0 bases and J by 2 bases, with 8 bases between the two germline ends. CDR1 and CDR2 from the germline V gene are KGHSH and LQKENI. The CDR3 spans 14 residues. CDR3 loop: CASSPPGVTYEQYF. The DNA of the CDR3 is TGTGCCAGCTCACCACCGGGAGTAACCTACGAGCAGTACTTC.

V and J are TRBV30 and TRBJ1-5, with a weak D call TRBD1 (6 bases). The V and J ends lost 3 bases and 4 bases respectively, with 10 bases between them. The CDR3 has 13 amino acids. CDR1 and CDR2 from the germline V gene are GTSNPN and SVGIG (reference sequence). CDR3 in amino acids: CAWSRTVNQPQHF. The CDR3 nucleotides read TGTGCCTGGAGCAGGACAGTAAATCAGCCCCAGCATTTT. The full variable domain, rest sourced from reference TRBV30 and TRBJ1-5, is SQTIHQWPATLVQPVGSPLSLECTVEGTSNPNLYWYRQAAGRGLQLLFYSVGIGQISSEVPQNLSASRPQDRQFILSSKKLLLSDSGFYLCAWSRTVNQPQHFGDGTRLSIL.

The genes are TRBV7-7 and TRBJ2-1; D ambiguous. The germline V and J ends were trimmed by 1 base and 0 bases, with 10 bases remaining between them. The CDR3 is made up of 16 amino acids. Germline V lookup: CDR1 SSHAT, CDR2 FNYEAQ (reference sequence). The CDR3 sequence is CASSLGSSSSYNEQFF. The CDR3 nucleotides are TGTGCCAGCAGCTTAGGGTCGTCCAGCTCCTACAATGAGCAGTTCTTC.

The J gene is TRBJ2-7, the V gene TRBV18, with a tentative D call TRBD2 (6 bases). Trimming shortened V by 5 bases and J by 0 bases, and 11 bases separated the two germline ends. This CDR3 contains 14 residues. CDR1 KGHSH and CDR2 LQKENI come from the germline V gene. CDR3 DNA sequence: TGTGCCAGCTCAGGGACTTTCAGCTCCTACGAGCAGTACTTC. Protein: CASSGTFSSYEQYF.

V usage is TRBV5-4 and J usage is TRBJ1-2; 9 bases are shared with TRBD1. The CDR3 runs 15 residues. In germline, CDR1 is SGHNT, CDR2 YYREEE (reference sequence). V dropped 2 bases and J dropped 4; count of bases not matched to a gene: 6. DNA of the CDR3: TGTGCCAGCAGCTTTCGGACACAGGGGGCCTATGGCTACACCTTC. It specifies CASSFRTQGAYGYTF.

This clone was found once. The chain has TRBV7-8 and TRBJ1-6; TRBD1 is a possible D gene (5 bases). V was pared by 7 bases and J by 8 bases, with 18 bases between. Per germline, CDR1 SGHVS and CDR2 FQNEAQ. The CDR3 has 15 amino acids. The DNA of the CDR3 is TGTGCCAGCACGGGGGGGTCCGATTCATATTCACCCCTCCACTTT. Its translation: CASTGGSDSYSPLHF.

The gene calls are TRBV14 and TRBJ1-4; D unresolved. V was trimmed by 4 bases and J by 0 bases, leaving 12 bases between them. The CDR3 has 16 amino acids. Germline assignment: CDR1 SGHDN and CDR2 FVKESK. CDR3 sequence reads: CASSRYDTATNEKLFF. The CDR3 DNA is TGTGCCAGCAGCCGATATGACACTGCAACTAATGAAAAACTGTTTTTT.

The CDR3 is CASSQQLAGGANEQFF. For the CDR3, the DNA is TGTGCCAGCAGTCAACAACTAGCGGGAGGGGCCAATGAGCAGTTCTTC. This chain links TRBV2 with TRBJ2-1; 13 bases fit TRBD2. The CDR3 has 16 residues. With V trimmed by 5 bases and J by 6 bases, 7 bases remained unmatched. The germline V gene has CDR1 SNHLY and CDR2 FYNNEI.

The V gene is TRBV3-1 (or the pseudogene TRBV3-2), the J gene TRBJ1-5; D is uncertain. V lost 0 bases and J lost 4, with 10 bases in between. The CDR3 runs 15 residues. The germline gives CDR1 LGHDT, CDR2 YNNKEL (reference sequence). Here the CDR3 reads CASSQDSLPNQPQHF. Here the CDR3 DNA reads TGTGCCAGCAGCCAAGACAGTCTGCCTAATCAGCCCCAGCATTTT.

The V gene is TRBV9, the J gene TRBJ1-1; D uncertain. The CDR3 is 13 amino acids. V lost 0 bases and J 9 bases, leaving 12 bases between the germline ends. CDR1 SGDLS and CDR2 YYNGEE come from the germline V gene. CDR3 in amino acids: CASSVDLKEKAFF. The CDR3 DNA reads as TGTGCCAGCAGCGTAGATTTAAAGGAGAAAGCTTTCTTT. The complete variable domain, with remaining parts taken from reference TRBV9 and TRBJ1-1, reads DSGVTQTPKHLITATGQRVTLRCSPRSGDLSVYWYQQSLDQGLQFLIQYYNGEERAKGNILERFSAQQFPDLHSELNLSSLELGDSALYFCASSVDLKEKAFFGQGTRLTVV.

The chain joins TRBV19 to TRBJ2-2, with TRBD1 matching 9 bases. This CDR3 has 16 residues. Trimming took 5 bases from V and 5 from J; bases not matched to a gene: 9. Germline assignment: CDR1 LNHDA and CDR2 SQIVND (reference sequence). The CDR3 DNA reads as TGTGCCAGTAGTCCCCGGGACAGGGTTTTTACCGGGGAGCTGTTTTTT. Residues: CASSPRDRVFTGELFF.

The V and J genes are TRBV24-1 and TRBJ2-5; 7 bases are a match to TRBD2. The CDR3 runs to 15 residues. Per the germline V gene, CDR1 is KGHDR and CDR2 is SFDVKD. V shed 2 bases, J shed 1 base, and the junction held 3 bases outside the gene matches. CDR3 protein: CATSDWGEGQETQYF. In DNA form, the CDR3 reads TGTGCCACCAGTGATTGGGGGGAGGGCCAAGAGACCCAGTACTTC.

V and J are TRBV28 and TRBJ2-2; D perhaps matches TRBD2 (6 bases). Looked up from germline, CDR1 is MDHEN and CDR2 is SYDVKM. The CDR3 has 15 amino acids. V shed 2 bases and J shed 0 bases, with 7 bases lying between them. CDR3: CASSLAGSNTGELFF. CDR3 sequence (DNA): TGTGCCAGCAGTTTAGCGGGATCGAACACCGGGGAGCTGTTTTTT.

Written as DNA, the CDR3 is TGTGCCAGCAGCCCGGGATTGGGTCCCTCTGGAAACACCATATATTTT. Amino acid sequence: CASSPGLGPSGNTIYF. The V call is TRBV5-4, the J call TRBJ1-3; D remains unclear. The CDR3 has 16 residues. CDR1 SGHNT and CDR2 YYREEE come from the germline V gene (reference sequence). The V end lost 4 bases, the J end lost 0 bases, and 14 bases lay between the germline ends.

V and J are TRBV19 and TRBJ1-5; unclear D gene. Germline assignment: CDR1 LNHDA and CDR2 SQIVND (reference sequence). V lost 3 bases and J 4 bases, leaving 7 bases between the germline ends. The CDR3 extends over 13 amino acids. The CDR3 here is CASSIALNQPQHF. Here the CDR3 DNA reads TGTGCCAGTAGTATCGCACTTAATCAGCCCCAGCATTTT. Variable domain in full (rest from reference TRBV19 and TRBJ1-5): DGGITQSPKYLFRKEGQNVTLSCEQNLNHDAMYWYRQDPGQGLRLIYYSQIVNDFQKGDIAEGYSVSREKKESFPLTVTSAQKNPTAFYLCASSIALNQPQHFGDGTRLSIL.